A single sample gave rise to the 5 T cell receptor beta chains below, sequenced in a study of OX40 agonist ivuxolimab in advanced cancers. The protocol was immunoSEQ multiplex PCR, while the TCRdb copy is restricted to in-frame clones and leaves out a portion. Of about 26,000 clones in the sample, about 90% were seen once. Material: CD4+ or CD8+ T cells sorted from blood, obtained in a trial of the OX40 agonist ivuxolimab. These receptors were obtained from an adult with an advanced solid tumor such as melanoma, head and neck, liver or kidney cancer.

V is TRBV27 and J is TRBJ1-5; maybe TRBD1 (6 bases). The CDR3 loop spans 17 amino acids. Germline CDR1 is MNHEY and CDR2 is SMNVEV (reference sequence). V dropped 2 bases and J dropped 3 bases, with 17 bases sitting between them. The CDR3 spells CASSLTLPRGANQPQHF. The DNA of the CDR3 is TGTGCCAGCAGTTTAACCCTACCGAGGGGGGCCAATCAGCCCCAGCATTTT.

The rearrangement links TRBV11-2 to TRBJ1-3; TRBD1 aligns across 7 bases. Germline lookup yields CDR1 SGHAT and CDR2 FQNNGV. This CDR3 has 16 amino acids. V dropped 3 bases and J dropped 0; count of bases not matched to a gene: 5. The CDR3 loop is CASSFWDRTSGNTIYF. In DNA form, the CDR3 reads TGTGCCAGCAGCTTTTGGGACAGAACCTCTGGAAACACCATATATTTT.

This chain uses TRBV6-5 with TRBJ2-1; 11 bases map to TRBD2. Germline V lookup: CDR1 MNHEY, CDR2 SVGAGI. Unmatched junction bases numbered 4, after V lost 6 bases and J lost 3 bases. This CDR3 is 15 amino acids long. CDR3 loop: CASSYLAGGYNEQFF. The CDR3 DNA is TGTGCCAGCAGCTACCTAGCGGGAGGCTACAATGAGCAGTTCTTC.

The J gene is TRBJ2-7, the V gene TRBV4-1; possibly TRBD1 or TRBD2 for D (5 bases each). The germline V and J ends were trimmed by 0 bases and 7 bases, with 16 bases remaining between them. The CDR3 has 15 residues. The germline V gene has CDR1 MGHRA and CDR2 YSYEKL. The CDR3 here is CASSQDSRDGVEQYF. The CDR3 DNA is TGCGCCAGCAGCCAAGATTCGAGGGACGGCGTAGAGCAGTACTTC.

The gene calls are TRBV19 and TRBJ1-1; D gene uncertain. The CDR3 has 11 residues. CDR1 is LNHDA and CDR2 is SQIVND in the germline V gene (reference sequence). The V end was cut by 4 bases, the J end by 6 bases, with 6 bases between. CDR3 in DNA: TGTGCCAGTAGTAATCCACCTGAAGCTTTCTTT. Translated, it gives CASSNPPEAFF.